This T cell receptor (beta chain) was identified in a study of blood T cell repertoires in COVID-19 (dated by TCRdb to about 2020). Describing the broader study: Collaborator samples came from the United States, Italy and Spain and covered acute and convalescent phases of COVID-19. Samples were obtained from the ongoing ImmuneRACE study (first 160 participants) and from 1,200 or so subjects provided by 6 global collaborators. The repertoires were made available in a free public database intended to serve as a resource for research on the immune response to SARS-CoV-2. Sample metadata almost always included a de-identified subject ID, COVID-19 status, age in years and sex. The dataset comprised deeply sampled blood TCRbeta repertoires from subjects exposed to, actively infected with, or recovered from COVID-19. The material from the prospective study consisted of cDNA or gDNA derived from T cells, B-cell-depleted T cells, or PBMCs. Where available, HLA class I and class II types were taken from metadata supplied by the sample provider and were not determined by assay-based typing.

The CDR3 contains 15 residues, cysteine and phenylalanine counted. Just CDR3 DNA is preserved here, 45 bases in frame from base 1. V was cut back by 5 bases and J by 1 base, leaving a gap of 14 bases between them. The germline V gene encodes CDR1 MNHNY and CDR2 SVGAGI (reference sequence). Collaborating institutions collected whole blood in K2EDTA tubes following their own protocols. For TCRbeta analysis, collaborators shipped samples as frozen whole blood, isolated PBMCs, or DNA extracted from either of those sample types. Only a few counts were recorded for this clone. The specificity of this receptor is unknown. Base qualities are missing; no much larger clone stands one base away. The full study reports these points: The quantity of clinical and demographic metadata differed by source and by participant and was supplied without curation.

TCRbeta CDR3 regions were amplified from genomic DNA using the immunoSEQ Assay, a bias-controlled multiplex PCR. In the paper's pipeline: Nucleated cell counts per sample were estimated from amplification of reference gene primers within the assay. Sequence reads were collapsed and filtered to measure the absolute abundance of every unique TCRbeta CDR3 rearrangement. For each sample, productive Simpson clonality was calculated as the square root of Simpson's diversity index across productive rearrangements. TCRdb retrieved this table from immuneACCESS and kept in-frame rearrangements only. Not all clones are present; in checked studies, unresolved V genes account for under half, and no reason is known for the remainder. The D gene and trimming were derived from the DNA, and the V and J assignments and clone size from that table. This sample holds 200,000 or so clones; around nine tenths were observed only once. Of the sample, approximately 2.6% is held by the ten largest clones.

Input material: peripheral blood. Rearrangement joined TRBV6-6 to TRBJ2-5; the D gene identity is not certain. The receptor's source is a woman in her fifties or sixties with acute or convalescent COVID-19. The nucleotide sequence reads TGTGCCAGCAGTCCCCGGAGAGGATCCCAAGAGACCCAGTACTTC. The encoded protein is CASSPRRGSQETQYF.